These 26 T cell receptor beta chains share one sample of origin, sequenced in a study of T cells in localized non-small cell lung cancer. The table came from immunoSEQ multiplex PCR; TCRdb's copy has only in-frame clones and leaves some out. The repertoire consists of about 8,100 clones, with over 85% occurring once and the leading ten covering roughly 3%. Source: peripheral blood, taken before any cancer treatment. The origin of the receptors is a woman aged 40-69 years with stage I lung adenocarcinoma.

The gene calls are TRBV7-6 and TRBJ1-6; TRBD1 aligns across 9 bases. Germline V gene sequence: CDR1 SGHVS, CDR2 FNYEAQ. V lost 5 bases, J lost 9 bases, and 5 bases stayed unmatched. This CDR3 region has 14 residues. The CDR3 reads CASSREDRGSPLHF. CDR3 in DNA: TGTGCCAGCAGCCGAGAGGACAGGGGTTCACCCCTCCACTTT.

V and J are TRBV6-1 and TRBJ1-2; 10 nucleotides match TRBD1. This CDR3 spans 13 amino acids. The V gene end was trimmed by 3 bases and the J gene end by 14 bases; junction bases not matched to a gene: 9. Germline lookup yields CDR1 MNHNS and CDR2 SASEGT. CDR3 nucleotide sequence: TGTGCCAGCAGTGAGGGACAGGGGAGGCCTTCGACCTTC. It is translated as CASSEGQGRPSTF.

The J gene is TRBJ2-5, the V gene TRBV19, with D possibly matching TRBD2 (6 bases). The V gene's germline CDR1 is LNHDA and CDR2 SQIVND (reference sequence). Between the trimmed V and J ends, which lost 0 bases and 4 bases, there was a span of 12 bases. This CDR3 has 15 residues. CDR3 nucleotides: TGTGCCAGTAGTATAGAGGGTCGGGGAGGAGAGACCCAGTACTTC. Translating it yields CASSIEGRGGETQYF.

The gene calls are TRBV5-1 and TRBJ1-2; D might be TRBD1 (5 bases). Looked up from germline, CDR1 is SGHRS and CDR2 is YFSETQ. Trimming left V 2 bases short and J 4 bases short, with 9 bases between. This CDR3 comprises 13 residues. The CDR3 region has the DNA TGCGCCAGCAGCTTACAGGTGGGCTATGGCTACACCTTC. Amino acids: CASSLQVGYGYTF.

Here the CDR3 DNA reads TGTGCCAGCGCTAACCCGGGACAGTCCTACGAGCAGTACTTC. Its protein product is CASANPGQSYEQYF. The genes are TRBV21-1 and TRBJ2-7; TRBD1 is taken as the D call from the table, unchecked against the DNA. TRBV21-1 is recorded as a pseudogene. The CDR3 totals 14 residues.

The chain links TRBV10-3 to TRBJ2-4; no firm D call. Germline V gene data show CDR1 as ENHRY and CDR2 as SYGVKD. CDR3 length: 13 amino acids. V shed 2 bases and J shed 8 bases, with 10 bases lying between them. CDR3 DNA sequence: TGTGCCATCAGTGAGCGACCCCAGGACATTCAGTACTTC. It is translated as CAISERPQDIQYF.

J is TRBJ2-1 and V is TRBV5-1, with D perhaps matching TRBD1 (6 bases). CDR3 length equals 15 residues. V lost 7 bases and J 7 bases, leaving 21 bases between the germline ends. Germline V lookup: CDR1 SGHRS, CDR2 YFSETQ. The CDR3 region has the DNA TGCGCCAGCCGTTCCGATACAGGGTGGGGAAATGAGCAGTTCTTC. This encodes CASRSDTGWGNEQFF.

A few counts support this clone. The gene calls are TRBV6-5 and TRBJ2-7, with a possible D match to TRBD2 (6 bases). Germline V gene lookup returns CDR1 MNHEY and CDR2 SVGAGI. V was clipped by 0 bases and J by 0 bases, with 9 bases between them. This CDR3 has 15 amino acids. CDR3 region: CASSYSETSSYEQYF. The CDR3 region has the DNA TGTGCCAGCAGTTACTCGGAGACTAGCTCCTACGAGCAGTACTTC.

The rearrangement uses TRBV6-5 and TRBJ1-4; D unresolved. Trimming left V 6 bases short and J 8 bases short, with 13 bases between. The germline gives CDR1 MNHEY, CDR2 SVGAGI. The CDR3 is 13 residues long. The CDR3 region is CASRDAWEEKLFF. The CDR3 DNA sequence: TGTGCCAGCAGGGACGCATGGGAAGAAAAACTGTTTTTT.

This clone has only one observation. The chain carries TRBV9 and TRBJ1-3, with TRBD1 matching over 11 bases. This CDR3 is built from 20 residues. Germline trimming cut 3 bases from V and 0 bases from J; bases unmatched to any gene: 14. Germline V CDR1 and CDR2: SGDLS, YYNGEE. CDR3 sequence: CASSDSRDRGFPTSGNTIYF. The CDR3 DNA reads TGTGCCAGCAGCGACAGCCGGGACAGGGGGTTCCCCACCTCTGGAAACACCATATATTTT.

The chain combines TRBV7-2 with TRBJ2-5; perhaps TRBD1 as D (5 bases). Germline CDR1 is SGHTA and CDR2 is FQGNSA. This CDR3 has 14 residues. V shed 1 base and J shed 11 bases, with 17 bases lying between them. CDR3 coding DNA: TGTGCCAGCAGCTTAGGAGACAGCGACCTCCCTCAGTACTTC. Amino acid sequence: CASSLGDSDLPQYF. The complete variable domain, with remaining parts taken from reference TRBV7-2 and TRBJ2-5, reads GAGVSQSPSNKVTEKGKDVELRCDPISGHTALYWYRQSLGQGLEFLIYFQGNSAPDKSGLPSDRFSAERTGGSVSTLTIQRTQQEDSAVYLCASSLGDSDLPQYFGPGTRLLVL.

V gene TRBV2 combines with J gene TRBJ2-2; no reliable D call. V lost 4 bases and J 1 base, leaving 10 bases between the germline ends. In germline, CDR1 is SNHLY, CDR2 FYNNEI. This CDR3 is 15 amino acids long. CDR3 in amino acids: CASSGTPGNTGELFF. The CDR3 bases are TGTGCCAGCAGTGGCACCCCGGGGAACACCGGGGAGCTGTTTTTT. Based on the CDR3 plus reference TRBV2 and TRBJ2-2, the full variable domain is EPEVTQTPSHQVTQMGQEVILRCVPISNHLYFYWYRQILGQKVEFLVSFYNNEISEKSEIFDDQFSVERPDGSNFTLKIRSTKLEDSAMYFCASSGTPGNTGELFFGEGSRLTVL.

DNA for the CDR3: TGTGCCAGCAGCGCCTACAGGGCAGGGACTGAAGCTTTCTTT. Amino acids: CASSAYRAGTEAFF. The rearrangement joins TRBV7-8 to TRBJ1-1; a weak D match, TRBD1 (6 bases). The CDR3 runs to 14 residues. Germline V CDR1 and CDR2: SGHVS, FQNEAQ. Trimming left V 5 bases short and J 5 bases short, with 15 bases between.

J is TRBJ2-3 and V is TRBV10-3, with 7 bases matching TRBD2. After removal of 0 bases from V and 2 bases from J, the junction contained 2 bases not matched to a gene. CDR3 length: 15 residues. Germline V CDR1 and CDR2: ENHRY, SYGVKD. The CDR3 loop reads CAISESAGVTDTQYF. The CDR3 bases are TGTGCCATCAGTGAGTCGGCGGGAGTCACAGATACGCAGTATTTT.

This rearrangement joins TRBV5-1 to TRBJ2-5, with 8 bases fitting TRBD2. Germline V gives CDR1 SGHRS, CDR2 YFSETQ. The CDR3 sequence is 15 residues long. V trimming: 5 bases; J trimming: 3 bases; junction bases outside the gene matches: 9. CDR3: CASRLGSGGEETQYF. The CDR3 DNA reads TGCGCCAGCAGGCTGGGGAGCGGGGGCGAAGAGACCCAGTACTTC.

The count of this clone is one. The rearrangement joins TRBV2 to TRBJ1-5; TRBD1 is a possible D gene (6 bases). This CDR3 contains 16 residues. V was cut by 0 bases and J by 0 bases, with 9 bases left in between. Germline loops: CDR1 SNHLY, CDR2 FYNNEI. The DNA for the CDR3 is TGTGCCAGCAGTGAAGCGCGGACAGTTAGCAATCAGCCCCAGCATTTT. Translated, it gives CASSEARTVSNQPQHF.

The chain uses TRBV5-1 and TRBJ2-7; either TRBD1 or TRBD2 may fit D (5 bases each). The CDR3 is 15 residues long. With 4 bases removed from V and 7 bases from J, the gap between germline ends came to 21 bases. Germline V gene sequence: CDR1 SGHRS, CDR2 YFSETQ. For the CDR3, the DNA is TGCGCCAGCAGCCCTTGGGGCAGTCAAACGGGGGAGCAGTACTTC. This codes for CASSPWGSQTGEQYF.

Only one count was recorded for this clone. The rearrangement links TRBV19 to TRBJ2-1; 9 positions match TRBD2. There are 17 residues in the CDR3. Unmatched junction bases numbered 11, after V lost 8 bases and J lost 0 bases. Germline V gene lookup returns CDR1 LNHDA and CDR2 SQIVND (reference sequence). The CDR3 DNA reads as TGTGCCAGTGGCGAATTAGCGGGAGTTGCCTCCTACAATGAGCAGTTCTTC. Translating it yields CASGELAGVASYNEQFF.

The gene calls are TRBV7-6 and TRBJ2-2, with 9 bases lining up with TRBD2. V was pared by 1 base and J by 2 bases, with 8 bases of the junction left unmatched. Per the germline V gene, CDR1 is SGHVS and CDR2 is FNYEAQ. The CDR3 extends over 18 amino acids. This CDR3 reads CASSLVAPAGGNTGELFF. The CDR3 nucleotides read TGTGCCAGCAGCTTAGTTGCTCCAGCGGGGGGTAACACCGGGGAGCTGTTTTTT.

The chain recombines TRBV5-4 with TRBJ2-1; no clear D. CDR3 size: 14 residues. V lost 2 bases to trimming and J lost 0 bases, with 6 bases between them. Germline CDR1 and CDR2: SGHNT and YYREEE (reference sequence). For the CDR3, the DNA is TGTGCCAGCAGCTTTCCTAGCTCCTACAATGAGCAGTTCTTC. Protein sequence: CASSFPSSYNEQFF.

The rearrangement joins TRBV5-4 to TRBJ2-7; possible D gene TRBD2, 5 bases. CDR1 and CDR2 (germline): SGHNT, YYREEE (reference sequence). The CDR3 has 14 residues. V dropped 1 base and J dropped 1 base, with 9 bases sitting between them. The CDR3 spells CASSLHSGSYEQYF. DNA for the CDR3: TGTGCCAGCAGCTTGCACAGCGGTTCCTACGAGCAGTACTTC.

V gene TRBV7-9 combines with J gene TRBJ2-3; TRBD1 might be the D (5 bases). Germline loops: CDR1 SEHNR, CDR2 FQNEAQ (reference sequence). The V end lost 8 bases, the J end lost 5 bases, and 14 bases lay between the germline ends. The CDR3 covers 13 residues. The CDR3 region is CASRTPQGDTQYF. The CDR3 DNA reads as TGTGCCAGCCGGACACCCCAGGGAGATACGCAGTATTTT. The entire variable domain, with the rest obtained from reference TRBV7-9 and TRBJ2-3, is as follows: DTGVSQNPRHKITKRGQNVTFRCDPISEHNRLYWYRQTLGQGPEFLTYFQNEAQLEKSRLLSDRFSAERPKGSFSTLEIQRTEQGDSAMYLCASRTPQGDTQYFGPGTRLTVL.

On this clone: One end of the junction is discordant with germline, which a read error may explain. V usage is TRBV5-5 and J usage is TRBJ1-4; D might be TRBD1 (5 bases). The length of the CDR3 is 12 residues. The germline gives CDR1 SGHKS, CDR2 YYEKEE (reference sequence). The CDR3 DNA follows: TGTGCCAGCAGCTTGGTGGAGGGACGGAGCGTTTTT. Encoded protein: CASSLVEGRSVF.

Only a few counts were recorded for this clone. V usage is TRBV9 and J usage is TRBJ2-5; D could derive from TRBD1 or TRBD2 (5 bases each). CDR3 length equals 14 residues. Trimming cost V 3 bases and J 1 base, with 10 bases left between them. Germline assignment: CDR1 SGDLS and CDR2 YYNGEE. The CDR3 DNA is TGTGCCAGCAGCGGGGGACCCCTCCAAGAGACCCAGTACTTC. It codes for CASSGGPLQETQYF.

CDR3 sequence (DNA): TGTGCCAGCAGTGGGCGGGGGGGGCCGGATGGCTACACCTTC. Translating gives CASSGRGGPDGYTF. This chain uses TRBV25-1 with TRBJ1-2, with a weak D call TRBD1 (6 bases). Germline-derived CDR1 and CDR2 are MGHDK and SYGVNS. This CDR3 has 14 amino acids. V was trimmed by 4 bases and J by 6 bases, leaving 15 bases between them.

The chain links TRBV9 to TRBJ2-1; tentative D call: TRBD1 (5 bases). Germline values: CDR1 SGDLS, CDR2 YYNGEE. The CDR3 has 15 residues. V lost 0 bases and J 4 bases, leaving 11 bases between the germline ends. The CDR3 nucleotides read TGTGCCAGCAGCGTAGGGAGACAGACTTACAATGAGCAGTTCTTC. It codes for CASSVGRQTYNEQFF. Drawing the rest from reference TRBV9 and TRBJ2-1, the complete variable domain is DSGVTQTPKHLITATGQRVTLRCSPRSGDLSVYWYQQSLDQGLQFLIQYYNGEERAKGNILERFSAQQFPDLHSELNLSSLELGDSALYFCASSVGRQTYNEQFFGPGTRLTVL.